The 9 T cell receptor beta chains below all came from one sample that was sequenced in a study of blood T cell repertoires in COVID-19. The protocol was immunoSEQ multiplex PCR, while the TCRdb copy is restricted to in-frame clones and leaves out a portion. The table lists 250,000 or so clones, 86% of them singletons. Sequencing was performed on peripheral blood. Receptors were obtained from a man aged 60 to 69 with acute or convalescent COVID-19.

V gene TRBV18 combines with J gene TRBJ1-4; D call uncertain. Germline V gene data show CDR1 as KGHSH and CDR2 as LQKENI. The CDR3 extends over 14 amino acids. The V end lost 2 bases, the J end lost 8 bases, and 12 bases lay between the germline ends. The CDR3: CASSPYRVGEKLFF. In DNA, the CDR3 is TGTGCCAGCTCACCATACAGAGTTGGGGAAAAACTGTTTTTT. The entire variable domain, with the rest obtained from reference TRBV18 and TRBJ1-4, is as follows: NAGVMQNPRHLVRRRGQEARLRCSPMKGHSHVYWYRQLPEEGLKFMVYLQKENIIDESGMPKERFSAEFPKEGPSILRIQQVVRGDSAAYFCASSPYRVGEKLFFGSGTQLSVL.

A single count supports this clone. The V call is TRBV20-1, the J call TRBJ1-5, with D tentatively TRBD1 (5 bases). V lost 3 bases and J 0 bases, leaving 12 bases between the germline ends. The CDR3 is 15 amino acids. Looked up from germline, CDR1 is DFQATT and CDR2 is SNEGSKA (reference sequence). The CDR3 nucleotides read TGCAGTGCTAGTGCACAGGAGTATAGCAATCAGCCCCAGCATTTT. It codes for CSASAQEYSNQPQHF.

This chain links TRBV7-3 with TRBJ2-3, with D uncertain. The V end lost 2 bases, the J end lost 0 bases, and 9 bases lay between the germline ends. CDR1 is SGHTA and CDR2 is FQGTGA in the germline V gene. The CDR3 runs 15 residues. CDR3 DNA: TGTGCCAGCAGCTTAGACAACATTAGCACAGATACGCAGTATTTT. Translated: CASSLDNISTDTQYF.

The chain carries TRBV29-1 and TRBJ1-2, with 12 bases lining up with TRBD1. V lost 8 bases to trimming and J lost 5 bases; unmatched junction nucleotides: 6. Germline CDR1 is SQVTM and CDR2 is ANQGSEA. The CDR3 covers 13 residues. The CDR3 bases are TGCAGCTCCGGGACAGGGGGCGTTTATGGCTACACCTTC. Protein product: CSSGTGGVYGYTF.

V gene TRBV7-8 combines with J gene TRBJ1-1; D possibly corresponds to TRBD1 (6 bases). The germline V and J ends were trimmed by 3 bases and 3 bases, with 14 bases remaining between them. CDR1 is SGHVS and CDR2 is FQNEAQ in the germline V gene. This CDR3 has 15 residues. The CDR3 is CASSLSGTSYTEAFF. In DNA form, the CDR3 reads TGTGCCAGCAGCTTGTCCGGGACAAGTTACACTGAAGCTTTCTTT.

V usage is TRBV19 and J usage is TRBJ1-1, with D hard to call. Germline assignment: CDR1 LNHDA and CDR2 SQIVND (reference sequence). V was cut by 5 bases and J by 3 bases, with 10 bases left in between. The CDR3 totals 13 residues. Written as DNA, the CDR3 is TGTGCCAGTAGTCCTCGGTTTGACACTGAAGCTTTCTTT. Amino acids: CASSPRFDTEAFF.

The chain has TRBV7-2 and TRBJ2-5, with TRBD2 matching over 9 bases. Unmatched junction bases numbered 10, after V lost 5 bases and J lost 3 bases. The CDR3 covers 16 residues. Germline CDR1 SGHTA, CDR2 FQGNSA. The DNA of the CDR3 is TGTGCCAGCAGCCCTGATGGACTAGCGAGCGAAGAGACCCAGTACTTC. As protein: CASSPDGLASEETQYF.

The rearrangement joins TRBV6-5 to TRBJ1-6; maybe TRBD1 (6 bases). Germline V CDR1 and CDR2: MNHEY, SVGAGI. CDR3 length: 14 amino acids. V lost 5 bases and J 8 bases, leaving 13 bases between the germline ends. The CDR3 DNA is TGTGCCAGCAGTATCCGGGACACTGATTCACCCCTCCACTTT. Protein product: CASSIRDTDSPLHF.

CDR3 coding DNA: TGTGCCAGCTTTACCGCGACAGGGGATCAAGAGACCCAGTACTTC. Amino acids: CASFTATGDQETQYF. The chain uses TRBV6-4 and TRBJ2-5, with TRBD1 identical over 8 bases. The length of the CDR3 is 15 residues. Germline CDR1 MRHNA, CDR2 SNTAGT. Trimming removed 8 bases from V and 2 bases from J; junction bases left unmatched: 10.